A selection of T cell receptor beta chains follows, all from one sample in a study of Graves' ophthalmopathy and Graves' hyperthyroidism. TCRdb re-called the multiplex PCR reads with MiXCR, one entry per CDR3 protein. This sample carries hundreds of thousands of distinct CDR3 sequences, about a fifth of them seen once, and the ten largest clones take around 6.9%. Sequenced input: peripheral blood. All receptors derive from a woman younger than 30 with stable Graves' hyperthyroidism. Some clones in this sample may be carry-over from other donors' samples. The CDR3 runs from the conserved cysteine through the conserved F or W. D genes are given only for firm matches. Where a row states a size, it is once, few, many or the class of an expanded clone; other rows omit it.

j_gene | v_gene | abundance | d_gene | CDR3nt | CDR3aa
TRBJ1-6 | TRBV6-5 | few | TRBD1 | TGTGCCAGCAGTTCGAGGACAGGGGAGATGTCACCCCTCCACTTT | CASSSRTGEMSPLHF
TRBJ1-5 | TRBV19 | many | NA | TGTGCAGGAGGGGGGGCTAGGGGTCAGCCCCAGCATTTT | CAGGGARGQPQHF
TRBJ1-1 | TRBV20-1 | NA | NA | TGCAGTGCCCCGGGGACGTCAGTCGCTTTCTTT | CSAPGTSVAFF
TRBJ2-5 | TRBV27 | many | NA | TGTGCCAGCAGTTCACCCGGGGAGACCCAGTACTTC | CASSSPGETQYF
TRBJ2-7 | TRBV12-3/TRBV12-4 | few | NA | TGTGCCAGCAGTAGCAACCGGGACCCAGTCGGGGAGCAGTACTTC | CASSSNRDPVGEQYF
TRBJ1-2 | TRBV6-1 | few | NA | TGTGCCGGCGTAGGGATAGCTAACTATGGCTACACCTTC | CAGVGIANYGYTF
TRBJ2-7 | TRBV6-2/TRBV6-3 | many | TRBD1 | TGTGCCAGCACCTCGACAGGGGAGAACGAGCAGTACTTC | CASTSTGENEQYF
TRBJ2-7 | TRBV30 | many | NA | TGTGCCTGGAGTGACTATCTCTATTACGAGCAGTACTTC | CAWSDYLYYEQYF
TRBJ1-6 | TRBV20-1 | NA | NA | TGCAGTGCTAGAGGGCAAGGGATCGACTACAATTCACCCCTCCACTTT | CSARGQGIDYNSPLHF
TRBJ2-4 | TRBV6-5 | many | NA | TGTGCCAGCAGCCCCACTAGTGGAGTCAAAAACATTCAGTACTTC | CASSPTSGVKNIQYF
TRBJ2-5 | TRBV6-5 | NA | TRBD2 | TGTGCCAGCAGTTACTCGATGGTAGCGGGGGGGCCTGTCCCCCAGTACTTC | CASSYSMVAGGPVPQYF
TRBJ2-7 | TRBV14 | many | TRBD2 | TGTGCCAGCAGCCTGACCGCTAGCGGGAGAATTTACGAGCAGTACTTC | CASSLTASGRIYEQYF
TRBJ2-7 | TRBV19 | NA | TRBD1 | TGTGCCGCCAGACAGGGGCACCAAATGGTCCACGAGCAGTACTTC | CAARQGHQMVHEQYF
TRBJ1-6 | TRBV2 | NA | TRBD1 | TGTGCCAGCAACGCCGGGACAGGGGATGTTAATTCACACCTCCACTTT | CASNAGTGDVNSHLHF
TRBJ1-2 | TRBV2 | NA | NA | TGTGCCAGCCTCCTGTTTGGCTACACCTTC | CASLLFGYTF
TRBJ2-7 | TRBV12-3/TRBV12-4 | many | TRBD2 | TGTGCCAGCAGTGGTCCCGGGACTAGCGGCTCCTACGAGCAGTACTTC | CASSGPGTSGSYEQYF
TRBJ2-2 | TRBV5-1 | many | NA | TGCGCCAGCAAAACACAGGGGGAGCTGTTTTTT | CASKTQGELFF
TRBJ2-2 | TRBV3-1 | NA | NA | TGTGCCAGCAGCCAAGAGTACAGGGCCGGGGAGCTGTTTTTT | CASSQEYRAGELFF
TRBJ2-5 | TRBV24-1 | many | TRBD1 | TGTGCCACCAGTGGGACACCGGACAGGGGGCAAGAGACCCAGTACTTC | CATSGTPDRGQETQYF
TRBJ1-5 | TRBV30 | NA | NA | TGTGCCTGCCAAGTGGGGGGACAGCCCCAGCATTTT | CACQVGGQPQHF
TRBJ1-2 | TRBV30 | many | TRBD1 | TGTGCCTTCACCTCGGGGACAGGGCATGGCTACACCTTC | CAFTSGTGHGYTF
TRBJ1-1 | TRBV6-5 | many | NA | TGTGCCAGCAGTTGGAGGGTGAACACTGAAGCTTTCTTT | CASSWRVNTEAFF
TRBJ2-7 | TRBV4-1 | few | NA | TGCGCCAGCAGCCAAGATCTCAGTGGAGACGAGCAGTACTTC | CASSQDLSGDEQYF
TRBJ1-2 | TRBV6-2/TRBV6-3 | many | NA | TGTGCCAGCAGTTACCAGCCTACCTATGGCTACACCTTC | CASSYQPTYGYTF
TRBJ2-7 | TRBV30 | few | TRBD2 | TGTGCCTGGAGTCCCAAGCGGGAGTGGTCCTACGAGCAGTACTTC | CAWSPKREWSYEQYF
TRBJ2-5 | TRBV12-3/TRBV12-4 | many | NA | TGTGCCAGCAGTTTTTCGCCGGCCGAGGAGACCCAGTACTTC | CASSFSPAEETQYF